Below are 16 T cell receptor beta chains sequenced from a single sample in a study of beta chain features in type 1 diabetes. Overall study findings and caveats: Researchers report that Type 1 diabetes patients had moderately but significantly shorter TCRB CDR3s across all four CD4+ subsets.

Their recognized antigens are unknown. Since all of the isolated RNA was reverse transcribed, expressed TCRB transcripts were what got sequenced. Using immunoSEQ multiplex PCR, the repertoire was profiled, and TCRdb retains in-frame clones only, with some absent. The sample consists of 300,000 or so clones, roughly 13% of them appearing once. The material sequenced was naive CD4+ T cells from blood. These receptor sequences come from a woman aged 18-29 years with type 1 diabetes.

V usage is TRBV6-6 and J usage is TRBJ2-5; TRBD2 matches 11 bases. This CDR3 comprises 14 residues. Germline values: CDR1 MNHNY, CDR2 SVGAGI (reference sequence). V was pared by 1 base and J by 11 bases, with 6 bases of the junction left unmatched. The CDR3 DNA reads TGTGCCAGCAGTTACTACCTAGCGGGAGGTGGGCAGTACTTC. This translates into CASSYYLAGGGQYF.

The genes are TRBV5-1 and TRBJ2-2, with TRBD1 as a possible D gene (6 bases). CDR3 length equals 17 residues. The germline V and J ends were trimmed by 3 bases and 5 bases, with 20 bases remaining between them. The germline CDR1 and CDR2 sequences are SGHRS and YFSETQ. Here the CDR3 DNA reads TGCGCCAGCAGCTCGTTTCCTACAGGGAAGGGGACCGGGGAGCTGTTTTTT. It specifies CASSSFPTGKGTGELFF.

V and J are TRBV6-1 and TRBJ2-1; perhaps TRBD1 as D (7 bases). Germline V gene lookup returns CDR1 MNHNS and CDR2 SASEGT. V was trimmed by 4 bases and J by 4 bases, leaving 17 bases between them. This CDR3 spans 16 amino acids. The CDR3 coding sequence is TGTGCCAGCAGTGGACGGAGGGGGCTGTCTTACAATGAGCAGTTCTTC. It yields the protein CASSGRRGLSYNEQFF.

The chain recombines TRBV9 with TRBJ2-7, with D perhaps TRBD2 (6 bases). The germline V and J ends were trimmed by 4 bases and 5 bases, with 16 bases remaining between them. The CDR3 contains 14 residues. The V gene's germline CDR1 is SGDLS and CDR2 YYNGEE. DNA for the CDR3: TGTGCCAGCAGCCCACACGTGGAGGGAAACGAGCAGTACTTC. Translation: CASSPHVEGNEQYF.

Remarks on this clone: Mismatch with germline at one junction end may stem from a read error. The J gene is TRBJ2-2, the V gene TRBV7-6, with 10 bases fitting TRBD2. The germline CDR1 and CDR2 sequences are SGHVS and FNYEAQ. The CDR3 spans 15 residues. CDR3 residues: CASSLAGEYTGELFF. The DNA for the CDR3 is TGTGCCAGCAGCCTAGCGGGAGAATACACCGGGGAGCTGTTTTTT.

This clone was found a few times. This sequence joins TRBV6-5 and TRBJ2-7; TRBD2 matches at 7 bases. The germline gives CDR1 MNHEY, CDR2 SVGAGI. The CDR3 is 13 amino acids. The junction had 7 bases not matched to a gene; V was cut back by 7 bases and J by 4 bases. The chain's CDR3 is CASMRLGGYEQYF. The DNA for the CDR3 is TGTGCCAGCATGAGGTTGGGGGGGTACGAGCAGTACTTC.

V and J are TRBV5-4 and TRBJ2-7; TRBD2 agrees at 14 bases. The length of the CDR3 is 14 residues. V lost 3 bases and J lost 7; bases outside the gene matches: 3. CDR1 and CDR2 from the germline V gene are SGHNT and YYREEE (reference sequence). CDR3 in amino acids: CASSSTSGRGEQYV. CDR3 sequence (DNA): TGTGCCAGCAGCTCGACTAGCGGGAGGGGGGAGCAGTACGTC.

This clone appeared a single time. This chain joins TRBV9 and TRBJ2-3, with D possibly matching TRBD1 (6 bases). Germline-derived CDR1 and CDR2 are SGDLS and YYNGEE. The CDR3 sequence is 16 residues long. The V end lost 0 bases, the J end lost 3 bases, and 14 bases lay between the germline ends. CDR3 sequence (DNA): TGTGCCAGCAGCGTAGTTTGGGGGCGAAAGACAGATACGCAGTATTTT. Protein product: CASSVVWGRKTDTQYF.

CDR3: CASSEPGLYNEQFF. CDR3 nucleotide sequence: TGTGCCAGCAGCGAACCGGGACTCTACAATGAGCAGTTCTTC. The chain carries TRBV9 and TRBJ2-1; possible D gene TRBD2, 6 bases. Germline CDR1 and CDR2: SGDLS and YYNGEE. The ends were cut back, 3 bases at V and 3 bases at J, with 10 bases in the middle. This CDR3 is 14 amino acids long.

The V gene is TRBV5-1, the J gene TRBJ2-1; 8 nucleotides line up with TRBD1. CDR1 is SGHRS, CDR2 YFSETQ, per germline. The CDR3 covers 15 residues. V was pared by 2 bases and J by 6 bases, with 7 bases of the junction left unmatched. The CDR3 loop is CASSFTGGEVNEQFF. The DNA of the CDR3 is TGCGCCAGCAGCTTTACAGGGGGAGAAGTCAATGAGCAGTTCTTC.

Only a few counts were recorded for this clone. The CDR3 reads CASSLGAGGPNEQYF. The CDR3 DNA reads TGTGCCAGCAGCTTAGGAGCGGGAGGGCCCAACGAGCAGTACTTC. The chain joins TRBV5-4 to TRBJ2-7; 10 bases agree with TRBD2. The V and J ends lost 2 bases and 5 bases, in that order; junction bases with no gene match: 7. The CDR3 is 15 amino acids. Looked up from germline, CDR1 is SGHNT and CDR2 is YYREEE (reference sequence).

This clone was counted a few times. This chain links TRBV2 with TRBJ2-1; 7 bases align to TRBD2. The CDR3 runs to 15 residues. CDR1 is SNHLY, CDR2 FYNNEI, per germline. Trimming cost V 4 bases and J 5 bases; bases outside gene matches: 8. The DNA for the CDR3 is TGTGCCAGCAGTGGCGGGAGAGGTATTAACAATGAGCAGTTCTTC. Protein sequence: CASSGGRGINNEQFF.

The V gene is TRBV9, the J gene TRBJ2-5, with TRBD1 as a possible D gene (6 bases). The CDR3 is 13 residues long. In germline, CDR1 is SGDLS, CDR2 YYNGEE. Trimming removed 4 bases from V and 4 bases from J, with 11 bases in between. The CDR3 protein is CASSPLGGETQYF. The CDR3 bases are TGTGCCAGCAGCCCACTAGGGGGAGAGACCCAGTACTTC.

The chain couples TRBV5-1 to TRBJ2-3; 7 bases map to TRBD2. Trimming at V came to 4 bases and at J to 3 bases, leaving 5 bases not matched to a gene. CDR1 SGHRS and CDR2 YFSETQ come from the germline V gene. This CDR3 is 14 amino acids long. This CDR3 reads CASSRLAETDTQYF. The CDR3 nucleotides read TGCGCCAGCAGCCGACTAGCCGAGACAGATACGCAGTATTTT. Variable domain in full (rest from reference TRBV5-1 and TRBJ2-3): KAGVTQTPRYLIKTRGQQVTLSCSPISGHRSVSWYQQTPGQGLQFLFEYFSETQRNKGNFPGRFSGRQFSNSRSEMNVSTLELGDSALYLCASSRLAETDTQYFGPGTRLTVL.

This clone was counted a few times. This rearrangement joins TRBV5-1 to TRBJ2-1, with 10 bases aligning to TRBD2. The CDR3 is 16 residues long. V dropped 1 base and J dropped 9; count of bases not matched to a gene: 10. Germline assignment: CDR1 SGHRS and CDR2 YFSETQ. CDR3 coding DNA: TGCGCCAGCAGCTTGCTACCGGGACTAGCGAGTGGTGAGCAGTTCTTC. It encodes CASSLLPGLASGEQFF.

This clone was counted a few times. The chain employs TRBV15 and TRBJ2-4; TRBD2 might be the D (5 bases). The CDR3 is 14 residues long. V gave up 0 bases and J gave up 10 bases, with 13 bases separating them. Germline CDR1 LNHNV, CDR2 YYDKDF (reference sequence). The CDR3 sequence is CATSRDGGARIQYF. CDR3 nucleotide sequence: TGTGCCACCAGCAGAGATGGAGGAGCGAGAATTCAGTACTTC.